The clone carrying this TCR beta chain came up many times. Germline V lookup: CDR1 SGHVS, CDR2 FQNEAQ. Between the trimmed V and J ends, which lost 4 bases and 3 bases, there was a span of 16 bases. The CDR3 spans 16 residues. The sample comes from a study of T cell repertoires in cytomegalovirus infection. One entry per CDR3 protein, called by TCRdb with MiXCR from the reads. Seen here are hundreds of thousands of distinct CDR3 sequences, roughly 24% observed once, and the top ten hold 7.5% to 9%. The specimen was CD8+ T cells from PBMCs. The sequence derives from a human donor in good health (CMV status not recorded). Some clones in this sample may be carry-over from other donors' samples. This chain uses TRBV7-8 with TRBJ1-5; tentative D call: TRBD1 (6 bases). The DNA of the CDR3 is TGTGCCAGCAGCTCCCCGGGGGCGAAAGACAATCAGCCCCAGCATTTT. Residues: CASSSPGAKDNQPQHF.